This TCR beta chain was sequenced in a study of cytotoxic CD8 clonotypes in ibrutinib-treated CLL. Study summary: Partial response occurred in 24 patients and complete response in 2; at median approximately 68 months, approximately 14 remained remitted and some twelve progressed.

The repertoire was sequenced with immunoSEQ multiplex PCR; TCRdb's copy has only in-frame clones and lacks some. The sample holds 150,000 or so clones, about 84% seen once. As for this clone: Its specificity is not known.

Whole-study findings and limits: Public clonotypes (which were uncommon) either contracted or remained stable on treatment.

Losses at the gene ends were 1 base for V and 8 bases for J; bases not matched to a gene: 18. The germline CDR1 and CDR2 sequences are SGHVS and FNYEAQ. The CDR3 consists of 18 residues. This chain connects TRBV7-6 to TRBJ1-2; TRBD1 agrees at 8 bases. This TCR was sampled from a human donor with chronic lymphocytic leukemia. The sequenced sample was PBMCs, obtained after 24 months of ibrutinib treatment. The CDR3 loop reads CASSLVSFVGQGVYGYTF. The CDR3 DNA reads TGTGCCAGCAGCTTAGTTAGTTTCGTCGGACAGGGAGTTTACGGCTACACCTTC.